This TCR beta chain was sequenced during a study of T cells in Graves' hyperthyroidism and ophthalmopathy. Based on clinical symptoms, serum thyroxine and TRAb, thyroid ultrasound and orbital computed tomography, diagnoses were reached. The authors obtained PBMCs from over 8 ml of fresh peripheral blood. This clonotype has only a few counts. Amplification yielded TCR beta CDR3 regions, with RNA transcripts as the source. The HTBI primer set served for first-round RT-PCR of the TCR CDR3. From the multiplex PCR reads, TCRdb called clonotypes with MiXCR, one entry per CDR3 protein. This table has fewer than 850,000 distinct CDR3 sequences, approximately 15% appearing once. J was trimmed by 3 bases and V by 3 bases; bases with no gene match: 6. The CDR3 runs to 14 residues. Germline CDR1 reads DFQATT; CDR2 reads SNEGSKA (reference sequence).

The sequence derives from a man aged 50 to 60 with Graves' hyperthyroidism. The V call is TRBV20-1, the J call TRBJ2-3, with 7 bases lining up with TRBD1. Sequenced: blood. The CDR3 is CSASTGQSTDTQYF. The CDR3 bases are TGCAGTGCTAGTACGGGACAGAGTACAGATACGCAGTATTTT.